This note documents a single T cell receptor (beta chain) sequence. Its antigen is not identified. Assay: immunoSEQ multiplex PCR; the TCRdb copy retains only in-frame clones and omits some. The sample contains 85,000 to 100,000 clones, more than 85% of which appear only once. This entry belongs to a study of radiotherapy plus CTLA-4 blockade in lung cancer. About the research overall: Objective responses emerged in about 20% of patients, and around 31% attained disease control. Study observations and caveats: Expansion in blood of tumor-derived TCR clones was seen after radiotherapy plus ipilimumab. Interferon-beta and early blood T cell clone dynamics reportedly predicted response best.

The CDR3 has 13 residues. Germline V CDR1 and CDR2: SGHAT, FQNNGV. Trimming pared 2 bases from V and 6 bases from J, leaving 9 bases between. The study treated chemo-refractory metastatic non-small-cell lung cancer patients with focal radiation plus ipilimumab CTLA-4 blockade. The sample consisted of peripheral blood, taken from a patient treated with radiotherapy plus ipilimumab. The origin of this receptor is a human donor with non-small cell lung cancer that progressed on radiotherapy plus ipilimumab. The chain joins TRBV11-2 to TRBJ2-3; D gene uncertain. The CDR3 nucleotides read TGTGCCAGCAGCTTACCTAGTGCGGATACGCAGTATTTT. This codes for CASSLPSADTQYF.